This T cell receptor beta chain was profiled in a study of T cell repertoires in cytomegalovirus infection. About the study: TCR beta signatures that were public indicated CMV infection and matching HLA type. Findings and limits, study-wide: Dominating the ex vivo response were HLA-C-restricted CMV-specific TCR beta clonotypes. Carriers of CMV plus the relevant HLA were identified by cumulative public TCR beta family frequency.

The V gene lost 1 base and the J gene lost 2 bases, with 6 bases spanning the gap. This CDR3 region has 13 residues. Germline-derived CDR1 and CDR2 are SGHVT and SQSDAQ. TCRdb re-called the reads through MiXCR, storing one row per CDR3 protein. The data show some 590,000 distinct CDR3 sequences, about 40% seen once. In the case of this clonotype: No antigen is known for it.

This TCR was recovered from a human donor in good health (CMV status not recorded). Some clones in this sample may be carry-over from other donors' samples. This chain joins TRBV7-4 and TRBJ2-7; D remains ambiguous. The starting material was cultured PBMCs, obtained from culture after CMV antigen stimulation. The CDR3 spells CASSLVDAYEQYF. The CDR3 DNA sequence: TGTGCCAGCAGCTTAGTGGACGCCTACGAGCAGTACTTC.